This T cell receptor (beta chain) was identified in a study of blood T cells in healthy people across ages. Findings and limits, study-wide: Unsorted PBMCs prevented conclusive naive versus antigen-experienced comparison.

The second PCR ran roughly 7 to 11 cycles with a sample-barcoded 5' primer and J-beta primers. All samples gave at least 2.5 million CDR3-containing paired-end reads. TCRdb reprocessed the 5' RACE reads with MiXCR, giving one entry per CDR3 protein. The profile shows 700,000 or so distinct CDR3 sequences, about a fifth of them singletons. The CDR3 length is 12 residues. The ends were cut back, 4 bases at V and 6 bases at J, with 7 bases in the middle. Germline CDR1 and CDR2: LGHDT and YNNKEL (reference sequence). Comments on this clonotype: The antigen remains undetermined.

Healthy Caucasian individuals from Russia aged roughly 6 to 95 served as donors. This chain connects TRBV3-1 to TRBJ2-4; D possibly uses TRBD1 or TRBD2 (5 bases each). The source of this sequence is an older man in good health. Specimen: blood. This CDR3 is CASSPGTNIQYF. The DNA of the CDR3 is TGTGCCAGCAGCCCGGGGACAAACATTCAGTACTTC.